The 2 T cell receptor beta chains reported below all come from one sample, sequenced in a study of a mutant IDH1 vaccine in newly diagnosed glioma (dated by TCRdb to the early 2020s). No antigen has been assigned to these receptors. The library relied on the immunoSEQ multiplex PCR assay. The clones in this table, taken by TCRdb from immuneACCESS, are in-frame only. Not every clone is retained; where verified, under half of the shortfall comes from an unresolved V gene, and the cause of the rest is unknown. The sample includes roughly 60,000 clones, with roughly 80% observed a single time. The ten biggest clones cover around 3.5% of the sample. What this sample's time point label stands for: week 11, during vaccination. Each vaccine dose, consisting of 300 ug of a 20-mer mutant IDH1 peptide in Montanide, was administered subcutaneously with topical imiquimod. The source material was PBMCs, sampled from a glioma patient whose treatment included an IDH1 peptide vaccine. These receptors were obtained from a man aged 25 to 40 with glioma.

V is TRBV18 and J is TRBJ2-6; D may be TRBD1 (5 bases). The length of the CDR3 is 19 residues. The V gene's germline CDR1 is KGHSH and CDR2 LQKENI. V lost 4 bases and J 0 bases, leaving 19 bases between the germline ends. CDR3 loop: CASSRPGQGSFSGANVLTF. DNA for the CDR3: TGTGCCAGCTCACGACCGGGCCAGGGAAGTTTCTCTGGGGCCAACGTCCTGACTTTC.

The chain employs TRBV19 and TRBJ2-7, with D perhaps matching TRBD2 (6 bases). This CDR3 region has 14 residues. Per the germline V gene, CDR1 is LNHDA and CDR2 is SQIVND (reference sequence). Trimming took 1 base from V and 0 from J, leaving 7 bases between them. CDR3 sequence (DNA): TGTGCCAGTAGTATAGGAGCGGGCTCCTACGAGCAGTACTTC. This encodes CASSIGAGSYEQYF.